This entry concerns a single T cell receptor beta chain. There is no known antigen for this receptor. Base qualities were left out, and no much larger clone turns up one base away. Donors were healthy HIV-negative adults with no recently reported acute infections or vaccinations. All donors were Caucasian adults living in Nashville, Tennessee, USA. CD8 memory samples combined magnetically selected CD45RO+ cells with CCR7-negative CD45RA+ effector memory (TemRA) cells. Blood was collected by leukapheresis, and PBMCs were isolated by Ficoll-Histopaque density gradient centrifugation and then cryopreserved in liquid nitrogen vapor phase. Analytical flow cytometry was used to check the purity and quantity of every magnetically sorted T cell population. Each sorted fraction had its genomic DNA isolated and then quantified by UV absorbance on a Nanodrop 2000c. This specimen belongs to a study of shared clonotypes between healthy human individuals (dated by TCRdb to the early 2020s). About the full investigation: The cohort included three men and a couple of women between 18 and 49 years of age. Per donor, three plates each were used for CD4 naive and CD4 memory, two for CD8 naive, and one for CD8 memory. To estimate repertoire size and how much clonotypes are shared between individuals, the study performed deep sequencing of blood TCR repertoires from 4 to 6 healthy adults. To increase sequencing depth and limit assay-specific biases, different laboratories used diverse techniques to prepare libraries and sequence TCR repertoires. Between about 0.8 and 9.5 billion PBMCs per donor were obtained by leukapheresis. Results and caveats for the whole study, not just this receptor: Only blood was sampled, and tissue TCR repertoires likely differ from those in blood. Approximately 5% of naive CD4, 3.5% of naive CD8, 2.3% of memory CD4, and about 0.4% of memory CD8 clonotypes were shared across a few donors. Pairwise subsampling indicated that sequencing depth was expected to affect the degree of clonotype sharing among donors. Compared with non-shared clonotypes, clonotypes shared by all four sorted-subset donors had higher generation probabilities. Incomplete sequencing was indicated by rarefaction of sorted-subset datasets, despite the large sequencing depth. The small number of donors limited the genetic and exposure-history diversity represented. Estimated clonotype richness was generally larger for naive than for memory subsets.

Here V drops 3 bases and J drops 1 base, and the junction holds 6 bases not matched to any gene. Reading the germline V gene gives CDR1 MGHRA and CDR2 YSYEKL. From cysteine to phenylalanine, the CDR3 is 16 amino acids long. Of all the DNA, just the CDR3 is kept, 48 bases in frame from base 1. Using the deep immunoSEQ assay, TCR CDR3 regions were amplified from genomic DNA by multiplex PCR. For each cell subset, the extracted genomic DNA was distributed evenly across all wells of several immunoSEQ 96-well plates, and each plate served as one replicate. For sorted subsets, roughly 200 ng of genomic DNA, equivalent to some 30,000 T cell genomes, went into each replicate PCR. The purified libraries were quantified using a Qubit 3.0 fluorometer, sized with a Bioanalyzer 2100, and then quantified again using the KAPA Library Quantification kit. Every immunoSEQ 96-well plate was sequenced on a separate single-read 150-cycle Illumina NextSeq 550 flow cell. The study's own analysis went as follows. Because the immunoSEQ output held only junctional sequences and lacked quality scores, the filtering could not match the filtering applied to full-length reads. Sequences were annotated with PyIR, a Python wrapper for IgBLAST v1.9, using IMGT germline references to assign V/J genes and CDR3. Reads were filtered out if the reads had weak V/J assignments (E-value above 1e-6), no CDR3, stop codons, out-of-frame junctions, or ambiguous translated residues. V3J clonotypes were defined as sequences sharing an identical inferred V gene, J gene, and CDR3 amino acid sequence. Percentage overlap between repertoires was calculated by dividing the number of shared unique clonotypes by the size of the smaller repertoire. Richness of each repertoire was evaluated using RTK rarefaction, the Chao1 estimator, and Recon v2.1 estimates of unobserved clonotypes. OLGA was used to compute generation probabilities for all TCRbeta clonotypes that the gDNA method yielded from a handful of donors. TCRdb's version of the immuneACCESS table is confined to in-frame rearrangements and falls short of the full clone set. An unresolved V gene accounts for under half of the shortfall where checked; the remainder is of unknown origin. The V and J calls and clone size are taken from that table; D and trimming were inferred from the DNA. In this sample the table shows around 100,000 clones, 65% to 75% of which occur a single time. The ten largest clones add up to over 20% of the sample.

Sequencing input: memory CD8+ T cells sorted from blood. This specimen's cell subset or site label, interpreted: CD45RO+ cells pooled with CCR7-negative TemRA cells. The TCR originated in a woman aged 25 to 45 in good health. The V gene is TRBV4-1 and the J gene is TRBJ2-1; 7 bases in between match TRBD2. For the CDR3, the sequence is CASSHAGTTSYNEQFF. In nucleotides, the sequence is TGCGCCAGCAGCCATGCCGGGACTACATCCTACAATGAGCAGTTCTTC.